The 10 T cell receptor beta chains given below trace back to one sample, sequenced in a study of T cells in Graves' hyperthyroidism and ophthalmopathy. RNA transcripts were the template for amplifying TCR beta CDR3 regions. Primed by the HTBI set, a first-round RT-PCR was run on the TCR CDR3. TCRdb reanalysed the multiplex PCR reads using MiXCR and keeps one entry per CDR3 protein. The repertoire consists of around 240,000 distinct CDR3 sequences, with roughly 15% occurring once and the leading ten covering about an eighth. The specimen sequenced was blood. These receptors were obtained from a woman in her thirties or forties with Graves' hyperthyroidism that later progressed to Graves' ophthalmopathy.

The chain links TRBV6-1 to TRBJ1-6, with no clear D. V lost 7 bases and J lost 3, with 13 bases in between. This CDR3 contains 15 residues. Germline CDR1 is MNHNS and CDR2 is SASEGT. The CDR3: CASTLQSYYNSPLHF. The DNA of the CDR3 is TGTGCCAGCACCTTACAGAGCTACTATAATTCACCCCTCCACTTT.

The gene calls are TRBV3-1 and TRBJ2-3, with 7 positions matching TRBD1. The CDR3 spans 17 residues. Germline trimming cut 0 bases from V and 6 bases from J; bases unmatched to any gene: 12. CDR1 and CDR2 from the germline V gene are LGHDT and YNNKEL (reference sequence). CDR3 region: CASSQDVVGVRGDTQYF. The CDR3 region has the DNA TGTGCCAGCAGCCAAGACGTCGTCGGGGTCAGGGGGGATACGCAGTATTTT.

With regard to this clonotype: An end of the junction does not agree with germline; a read error may underlie this. The CDR3 here is CASSSLRWAGGGIEQLF. The CDR3 nucleotides read TGTGCCAGCAGCTCCCTCCGCTGGGCGGGAGGGGGGATCGAGCAGTTATTC. V and J are TRBV9 and TRBJ2-1; TRBD2 matches at 9 bases. Germline V gene sequence: CDR1 SGDLS, CDR2 YYNGEE. This CDR3 region has 17 residues.

This clonotype appeared many times. V and J are TRBV7-9 and TRBJ2-1; D tentatively fits TRBD1 or TRBD2 (5 bases each). CDR1 and CDR2 from the germline V gene are SEHNR and FQNEAQ (reference sequence). The CDR3 contains 13 residues. V was cut by 5 bases and J by 10 bases, with 15 bases left in between. This CDR3 reads CASSLQPGPEQFF. The CDR3 DNA is TGTGCCAGCAGCCTTCAACCGGGACCCGAGCAGTTCTTC.

This clonotype has a count of ten or more. V usage is TRBV12-3 or TRBV12-4 and J usage is TRBJ1-4, with D possibly matching TRBD1 (6 bases). Deletions cut 6 bases from V and 4 bases from J, with 12 bases between. The CDR3 loop spans 14 amino acids. The CDR3 reads CASRSGHLNEKLFF. CDR3 DNA: TGTGCCAGCAGGTCGGGACACCTTAATGAAAAACTGTTTTTT.

This clonotype was seen many times. The chain is built from TRBV28 and TRBJ1-1; D not certain. Germline V gives CDR1 MDHEN, CDR2 SYDVKM. V lost 3 bases and J lost 8, with 13 bases in between. The CDR3 consists of 13 residues. The CDR3 DNA reads as TGTGCCAGCAGTTTCCTGGGTCCACCCGAAGCTTTCTTT. Protein: CASSFLGPPEAFF.

This clonotype has at least ten counts. The chain combines TRBV19 with TRBJ2-3; no clear D gene. CDR1 and CDR2 (germline): LNHDA, SQIVND (reference sequence). The length of the CDR3 is 13 residues. Trimming took off 2 bases at V and 6 bases at J, with 9 bases between the two ends. The CDR3 sequence is CASSIFGDDTQYF. CDR3 coding DNA: TGTGCCAGTAGTATATTCGGAGATGATACGCAGTATTTT.

In its sample, this clonotype was seen a few times. This sequence joins TRBV6-1 and TRBJ1-6, with a possible D match to TRBD1 (5 bases). Trimming took 5 bases from V and 4 from J, leaving 12 bases between them. Germline CDR1 is MNHNS and CDR2 is SASEGT. This CDR3 spans 15 amino acids. The CDR3 sequence is CASSRQTVYNSPLHF. The CDR3 DNA follows: TGTGCCAGCAGTAGACAGACAGTTTATAATTCACCCCTCCACTTT.

This clonotype has a count of ten or more. The chain links TRBV11-2 to TRBJ2-5, with D perhaps matching TRBD1 or TRBD2 (5 bases each). V shed 1 base and J shed 14 bases, with 17 bases lying between them. Per germline, CDR1 SGHAT and CDR2 FQNNGV. This CDR3 region has 13 residues. The CDR3 DNA sequence: TGTGCCAGCAGCTTAGGGTACGGGGACCACCAATACTTC. Protein sequence: CASSLGYGDHQYF.

This clonotype was seen at least ten times. This chain uses TRBV14 with TRBJ2-1; maybe TRBD1 (6 bases). Trimming took off 0 bases at V and 6 bases at J, with 15 bases between the two ends. The CDR3 loop spans 16 amino acids. Germline-derived CDR1 and CDR2 are SGHDN and FVKESK. This CDR3 reads CASSQERPGVGNEQFF. In DNA, the CDR3 is TGTGCCAGCAGCCAAGAGAGGCCAGGGGTTGGCAATGAGCAGTTCTTC.